These 24 T cell receptor beta chains were all obtained from the same sample, sequenced in a study of tumor-infiltrating lymphocytes in primary liver carcinoma (dated by TCRdb to about 2017). RNA from unsorted whole blood was extracted with TRIzol reagent, and germline DNA was obtained with the DNeasy Blood & Tissue kit. Instrument used: Illumina HiSeq 2500. TCRbeta-specific cDNA was reverse-transcribed from 500 ng total RNA using a constant-region primer and ProtoScript II reverse transcriptase. TCRbeta libraries were built with three nested multiplex PCR rounds, a slightly modified ARM-PCR procedure. Each of the first two PCR rounds ran for around 11 cycles using multiplex TRBV1-TRBV30 forward primers together with a Cbeta reverse primer. TCRdb reworked the public reads: Q25 trimming with fastp, MiXCR clone assembly, productive beta chains retained. Identical CDR3 protein sequences are pooled into one entry, listed with their most common genes and DNA. The sample table shows 330,000 or so distinct CDR3 sequences, and around 60% are seen once. The ten largest clones capture under 8.5% of the sample.

Specimen: peripheral blood. These receptors were obtained from a man aged 40-49 years with primary liver carcinoma and hepatitis B virus infection.

The genes are TRBV30 and TRBJ2-6; D remains unclear. V lost 1 base and J lost 1, with 5 bases in between. The CDR3 is 14 amino acids. From germline, CDR1 is GTSNPN and CDR2 SVGIG (reference sequence). CDR3 in amino acids: CAWSEGSGANVLTF. Written as DNA, the CDR3 is TGTGCCTGGAGTGAAGGGTCTGGGGCCAACGTCCTGACTTTC.

The chain uses TRBV11-3 and TRBJ2-1, with TRBD2 identical over 11 bases. Germline V gives CDR1 SGHNT, CDR2 YENEEA. The length of the CDR3 is 17 residues. Unmatched junction bases numbered 9, after V lost 2 bases and J lost 6 bases. This CDR3 reads CASSLHPPGTSGNEQFF. In DNA form, the CDR3 reads TGTGCCAGCAGCTTACACCCCCCCGGGACTAGCGGCAATGAGCAGTTCTTC.

The chain is built from TRBV10-3 and TRBJ2-3; 10 positions agree with TRBD2. The V and J ends lost 6 bases and 5 bases, in that order; junction bases with no gene match: 5. CDR3 length: 14 amino acids. Germline CDR1 reads ENHRY; CDR2 reads SYGVKD. This chain's CDR3 is CAISPGTSEDTQYF. The CDR3 nucleotides read TGTGCCATCAGCCCCGGGACTAGCGAAGATACGCAGTATTTT.

This clonotype was seen a single time. The junction differs from germline at one of its ends, possibly a read error. The V gene is TRBV11-2, the J gene TRBJ1-5; D is possibly TRBD1 (6 bases). CDR3 length: 15 amino acids. Per the germline V gene, CDR1 is SGHAT and CDR2 is FQNNGV. The CDR3 spells CTSSLDGGGGQPQHF. The CDR3 DNA sequence: TGTACCAGTAGCTTAGATGGAGGGGGAGGTCAGCCCCAGCATTTT.

On this clonotype itself: A much larger clone sits a single nucleotide away, making a read error possible. The rearrangement uses TRBV5-5 and TRBJ1-1; D remains ambiguous. Trimming took off 1 base at V and 3 bases at J, with 13 bases between the two ends. This CDR3 region has 15 residues. Looked up from germline, CDR1 is SGHKS and CDR2 is YYEKEE (reference sequence). The CDR3 nucleotides read TGTGCCAGCAGCTTGCCCCTAGGGAAGGACACTGAAGCTTTCTTT. Amino acids: CASSLPLGKDTEAFF.

As regards this clonotype: This may be a read error: a much more frequent sequence differs by one nucleotide. The gene calls are TRBV5-5 and TRBJ2-3; 7 bases align to TRBD2. CDR3 length equals 13 residues. The ends lost 0 bases at V and 14 bases at J; junction bases unmatched: 9. Germline V gives CDR1 SGHKS, CDR2 YYEKEE (reference sequence). DNA of the CDR3: TGTGCCAGCAGCTTGGGGGCACGGGAGGTGGGGTATTTT. Translated, it gives CASSLGAREVGYF.

This clonotype was recorded once. This may arise from a read error, as a much more abundant clone is one base away. The chain recombines TRBV6-5 with TRBJ2-2, with 10 positions matching TRBD2. Germline V gives CDR1 MNHEY, CDR2 SVGAGI. The V gene end was trimmed by 5 bases and the J gene end by 10 bases; junction bases not matched to a gene: 7. The CDR3 has 14 amino acids. The DNA of the CDR3 is TGTGCCAGCAGTATCGGACTAGCGGCCGCGGAGCTGTTTTTT. It yields the protein CASSIGLAAAELFF.

This clonotype has a count of ten or more. The chain is built from TRBV6-1 and TRBJ1-5, with TRBD1 as a possible D gene (6 bases). Germline values: CDR1 MNHNS, CDR2 SASEGT. V was shortened by 6 bases and J by 2 bases, with 17 bases between the two germline ends. The CDR3 consists of 16 residues. In nucleotides, the CDR3 is TGTGCCAGCAGCAACAGTAGGGGGGTGGGCAATCAGCCCCAGCATTTT. Protein sequence: CASSNSRGVGNQPQHF.

A word on this clonotype: This may be a read error, as it is one base from a much larger clone. J is TRBJ2-7 and V is TRBV6-1, with 7 bases aligning to TRBD1. Germline lookup yields CDR1 MNHNS and CDR2 SASEGT. V was pared by 6 bases and J by 2 bases, with 16 bases of the junction left unmatched. This CDR3 is 17 amino acids long. The CDR3 is CASRQSNLRTGAYEQYF. In DNA form, the CDR3 reads TGTGCCAGCAGACAGTCCAATCTCCGGACAGGAGCCTACGAGCAGTACTTC.

This clonotype was counted between two and nine times. V is TRBV5-4 and J is TRBJ2-1; 7 bases map to TRBD1. The germline CDR1 and CDR2 sequences are SGHNT and YYREEE (reference sequence). With 2 bases clipped from V and 4 bases from J, the junction kept 6 bases outside the gene matches. This CDR3 comprises 15 residues. The CDR3 coding sequence is TGTGCCAGCAGCTTCGACAGGGACGGTTACAATGAGCAGTTCTTC. Its translation: CASSFDRDGYNEQFF.

Comments on this clonotype: Since a much larger clone is just one base distant, this may be a read error. CDR3 sequence: CASSWTSVGEQFF. CDR3 in DNA: TGTGCCAGCAGCTGGACTAGCGTAGGTGAGCAGTTCTTC. The chain joins TRBV13 to TRBJ2-1; TRBD2 agrees at 9 bases. CDR3 length: 13 residues. Germline V gene data show CDR1 as PRHDT and CDR2 as FYEKMQ (reference sequence). After removal of 4 bases from V and 9 bases from J, the junction contained 4 bases not matched to a gene.

This rearrangement joins TRBV11-2 to TRBJ2-7; 11 bases match TRBD1. Germline assignment: CDR1 SGHAT and CDR2 FQNNGV. The CDR3 is made up of 13 amino acids. V trimming: 4 bases; J trimming: 10 bases; junction bases outside the gene matches: 6. CDR3 nucleotide sequence: TGTGCCAGCAGCTCTCGGACAGGGGGCTACCAGTACTTC. Translated: CASSSRTGGYQYF.

V is TRBV5-4 and J is TRBJ1-1; 7 bases map to TRBD1. V dropped 9 bases and J dropped 5; count of bases not matched to a gene: 7. This CDR3 has 12 amino acids. The germline gives CDR1 SGHNT, CDR2 YYREEE (reference sequence). The CDR3 region has the DNA TGTGCCAACAGGAGACAGGGAACTGAAGCTTTCTTT. It translates to CANRRQGTEAFF.

This clonotype came up a few times. The CDR3 protein is CASSFPRGGMRYEQYF. The CDR3 coding sequence is TGTGCCAGCAGTTTTCCACGGGGGGGGATGAGGTACGAGCAGTACTTC. The J gene is TRBJ2-7, the V gene TRBV28; the match to TRBD2 covers 8 bases. Trimming removed 3 bases from V and 4 bases from J; junction bases left unmatched: 11. The CDR3 length is 16 residues. CDR1 MDHEN and CDR2 SYDVKM come from the germline V gene.

The chain employs TRBV5-6 and TRBJ2-5, with D perhaps TRBD2 (5 bases). Trimming removed 0 bases from V and 5 bases from J, with 14 bases in between. This CDR3 comprises 15 residues. Germline V gene lookup returns CDR1 SGHDT and CDR2 YYEEEE. The CDR3 region is CASSLGVRARETQYF. DNA of the CDR3: TGTGCCAGCAGCTTGGGGGTGAGGGCTCGGGAGACCCAGTACTTC.

In regard to this clonotype: This may arise from a read error, as a much more abundant clone is one base away. The conserved phenylalanine or tryptophan normally closing the CDR3 is absent here, so this likely arose from a read error. The chain links TRBV6-5 to TRBJ2-7; tentative D call: TRBD2 (6 bases). V lost 8 bases, J lost 1 base, and 12 bases lay in between. The CDR3 has 13 residues. CDR1 is MNHEY and CDR2 is SVGAGI in the germline V gene. Here the CDR3 reads CASQAGSSYEQYL. The CDR3 DNA follows: TGTGCCAGCCAGGCGGGGTCTTCCTACGAGCAGTACTTA.

About this clonotype: One end of the junction is discordant with germline, which a read error may explain. The V and J genes are TRBV5-6 and TRBJ2-6; D assignment may be TRBD1 or TRBD2 (5 bases each). Germline lookup yields CDR1 SGHDT and CDR2 YYEEEE. This CDR3 is built from 16 residues. CDR3 loop: CASSPGTSSGANILTF. The CDR3 DNA reads TGTGCCAGCAGCCCCGGGACGTCCTCTGGGGCCAACATCCTGACTTTC.

This clonotype was recorded many times. This sequence joins TRBV12-3 or TRBV12-4 and TRBJ2-7; 8 bases line up with TRBD2. The length of the CDR3 is 15 residues. The J segment lost 0 bases and the V segment lost 4 bases, leaving 5 bases of the junction unmatched. CDR3 residues: CASSSLAVSSYEQYF. The CDR3 bases are TGTGCCAGCAGTTCACTAGCGGTTAGCTCCTACGAGCAGTACTTC.

In regard to this clonotype: Relative to the germline gene, one junction end is altered; a read error may explain this. This sequence joins TRBV11-3 and TRBJ2-1, with 8 bases fitting TRBD1. The CDR3 is 15 residues long. CDR1 and CDR2 from the germline V gene are SGHNT and YENEEA. CDR3 nucleotide sequence: TGTGCCAGCAGCGACGGACAGGGTCCGAGGAATGAGGAGTTCTTC. It translates to CASSDGQGPRNEEFF.

The chain has TRBV5-1 and TRBJ1-1, with D hard to call. Germline lookup yields CDR1 SGHRS and CDR2 YFSETQ. Trimming left V 2 bases short and J 0 bases short, with 8 bases between. The CDR3 extends over 14 amino acids. The CDR3 DNA follows: TGCGCCAGCAGCTTTGGACTCATGAACACTGAAGCTTTCTTT. This gives the protein CASSFGLMNTEAFF.

This chain uses TRBV19 with TRBJ2-3, with unresolved D. Deletions cut 7 bases from V and 2 bases from J, with 13 bases between. The CDR3 contains 14 residues. Germline values: CDR1 LNHDA, CDR2 SQIVND (reference sequence). CDR3 in amino acids: CASTPTGITDTQYF. The CDR3 region has the DNA TGTGCCAGTACCCCGACTGGGATCACAGATACGCAGTATTTT.

For this clonotype: The junction differs from germline at one of its ends, possibly a read error. This chain connects TRBV11-3 to TRBJ2-2, with D unresolved. The CDR3 has 14 amino acids. Germline V CDR1 and CDR2: SGHNT, YENEEA. In nucleotides, the CDR3 is TGTGCCGGCAGCTGGGTATCTCACACCGGGGAGCTGTTTTTT. Protein product: CAGSWVSHTGELFF.

The rearrangement links TRBV5-4 to TRBJ1-2, with 7 bases identical to TRBD1. The CDR3 extends over 15 amino acids. The ends lost 4 bases at V and 5 bases at J; junction bases unmatched: 11. Germline assignment: CDR1 SGHNT and CDR2 YYREEE (reference sequence). This CDR3 is CASSPTGVGAYGYTF. The CDR3 coding sequence is TGTGCCAGCAGCCCAACAGGGGTCGGAGCTTATGGCTACACCTTC. Looking up the rest from reference TRBV5-4 and TRBJ1-2 gives the full variable domain: ETGVTQSPTHLIKTRGQQVTLRCSSQSGHNTVSWYQQALGQGPQFIFQYYREEENGRGNFPPRFSGLQFPNYSSELNVNALELDDSALYLCASSPTGVGAYGYTFGSGTRLTVV.

The CDR3 DNA is TGTGCCAGCAGCTTTAATGGGCAGAACACTGAAGCTTTCTTT. This gives the protein CASSFNGQNTEAFF. The genes are TRBV11-2 and TRBJ1-1; D gene ambiguous. The V end was cut by 3 bases, the J end by 1 base, with 9 bases between. This CDR3 has 14 amino acids. Germline V gene lookup returns CDR1 SGHAT and CDR2 FQNNGV.